The 9 T cell receptor beta chains in this list originate from one sample, sequenced in a study of T-cell memory formation after mild COVID-19. MiXCR, applied by TCRdb to the 5' RACE reads, yields one record per CDR3 protein. The repertoire holds 400,000 to 450,000 distinct CDR3 sequences, with under 20% as singletons. Input material: PBMCs or a T cell subset sorted from them (not recorded which). All receptors come from a man between 18 and 29 years old who had mild COVID-19 (a few samples of this study predate the infection). Cell type and time point are not known.

The rearrangement joins TRBV4-3 to TRBJ1-5; the D is unclear. Germline assignment: CDR1 LGHNA and CDR2 YSLEER. Trimming shortened V by 0 bases and J by 5 bases, and 17 bases separated the two germline ends. The CDR3 is made up of 17 amino acids. The CDR3 nucleotides read TGCGCCAGCAGCCAAGACGGCCCCCCGGTGGCCTATCAGCCCCAGCATTTT. As protein: CASSQDGPPVAYQPQHF.

The chain employs TRBV25-1 and TRBJ1-2; no clear D. Germline assignment: CDR1 MGHDK and CDR2 SYGVNS. This CDR3 spans 11 amino acids. V was cut by 4 bases and J by 8 bases, with 8 bases left in between. The CDR3 DNA is TGTGCCAGCAGTGGCGCGGGGGGCTACACCTTC. Translation: CASSGAGGYTF.

This clonotype was picked up a small number of times. V gene TRBV6-5 combines with J gene TRBJ1-1; the D gene is possibly TRBD1 (5 bases). CDR1 and CDR2 (germline): MNHEY, SVGAGI. The CDR3 loop spans 15 amino acids. V was clipped by 6 bases and J by 2 bases, with 16 bases between them. CDR3 in amino acids: CASSRPWGFNTEAFF. CDR3 DNA sequence: TGTGCCAGCAGCCGCCCGTGGGGGTTTAACACTGAAGCTTTCTTT.

The chain combines TRBV7-9 with TRBJ2-5; 7 bases match TRBD2. This CDR3 has 16 amino acids. The junction had 11 bases not matched to a gene; V was cut back by 5 bases and J by 2 bases. Germline V CDR1 and CDR2: SEHNR, FQNEAQ (reference sequence). The CDR3 loop is CASSPWASGGQETQYF. CDR3 in DNA: TGTGCCAGCAGCCCGTGGGCTAGCGGAGGACAAGAGACCCAGTACTTC.

The chain couples TRBV6-2 or TRBV6-3 to TRBJ1-2; 10 bases line up with TRBD1. This CDR3 contains 14 residues. The germline gives CDR1 MNHEY, CDR2 SVGEGT. Trimming cost V 6 bases and J 6 bases; bases outside gene matches: 7. CDR3: CASRAGTGDHGYTF. The CDR3 DNA follows: TGTGCCAGCAGGGCCGGGACAGGGGACCATGGCTACACCTTC.

This clonotype was recorded a few times. This rearrangement joins TRBV7-3 to TRBJ1-2; the match to TRBD1 covers 10 bases. The CDR3 is 14 residues long. Germline trimming cut 5 bases from V and 6 bases from J; bases unmatched to any gene: 6. Germline V CDR1 and CDR2: SGHTA, FQGTGA. The CDR3 nucleotides are TGTGCCAGCAGCCCATCGGGACAGGGGCATGGCTACACCTTC. Its translation is CASSPSGQGHGYTF.

In its sample, this clonotype was seen a few times. The DNA of the CDR3 is TGTGCCAGCAGCCGGGGCCCCGCCGGGGGGTATGGCTACACCTTC. Translated, it gives CASSRGPAGGYGYTF. This chain uses TRBV11-2 with TRBJ1-2, with D possibly TRBD1 on 5 matching bases. The V gene's germline CDR1 is SGHAT and CDR2 FQNNGV. V shed 5 bases and J shed 5 bases, with 18 bases lying between them. CDR3 length: 15 amino acids.

The chain employs TRBV29-1 and TRBJ2-7; 11 nucleotides line up with TRBD2. The J segment lost 1 base and the V segment lost 6 bases, leaving 2 bases of the junction unmatched. Germline lookup yields CDR1 SQVTM and CDR2 ANQGSEA. The length of the CDR3 is 13 residues. The DNA for the CDR3 is TGCAGCGTCAGACTAGCGGGGTCCTACGAGCAGTACTTC. It is translated as CSVRLAGSYEQYF.

This clonotype was recorded a few times. The chain uses TRBV4-1 and TRBJ2-1; 10 bases are shared with TRBD2. The CDR3 covers 15 residues. J lost 6 bases, V lost 2 bases, and 4 bases had no gene match. From germline, CDR1 is MGHRA and CDR2 YSYEKL. Written as DNA, the CDR3 is TGCGCCAGCAGCCAAAGCGGGGGGGGAACCAATGAGCAGTTCTTC. Encoded protein: CASSQSGGGTNEQFF.